The next 29 T cell receptor beta chains were all read from a single sample in a study of CD4 T cells in relation to SARS-CoV-2 and coronaviruses (dated by TCRdb to the early 2020s). CD4+ T cells from unexposed donors were collected before the COVID-19 pandemic (2011-2018). Library prep was done by the immunoSEQ multiplex PCR assay. TCRdb took this table from immuneACCESS and kept in-frame rearrangements with V and J called. Such tables lack part of the clones; where checked against another copy, unresolved V genes explain under half of the gap, and the rest is unexplained. Across this sample there are 60,000 to 80,000 clones, with 80% to 90% seen only once. The ten largest account for 1.5% to 2% of the sample. Material: memory CD4+ T cells from PBMCs. In the paper's terms, the cell subset or site label means: memory (non-naive) CD4+ T cells. These TCRs come from a human donor in good health.

The chain recombines TRBV19 with TRBJ1-2; TRBD1 might be the D (5 bases). This CDR3 has 11 residues. The V end lost 7 bases, the J end lost 5 bases, and 8 bases lay between the germline ends. Germline CDR1 reads LNHDA; CDR2 reads SQIVND (reference sequence). Here the CDR3 DNA reads TGTGCCAGTACCCCAGGGTATGGCTACACCTTC. Its translation: CASTPGYGYTF.

This clone was seen more than once but under ten times. The chain joins TRBV18 to TRBJ1-6; D is undetermined. The V end lost 6 bases, the J end lost 5 bases, and 14 bases lay between the germline ends. The CDR3 loop spans 15 amino acids. Germline V lookup: CDR1 KGHSH, CDR2 LQKENI. CDR3 sequence: CASSLGRGNNSPLHF. The CDR3 region has the DNA TGTGCCAGCTCTCTGGGTCGGGGAAATAATTCACCCCTCCACTTT.

The gene calls are TRBV3-1 (or the pseudogene TRBV3-2) and TRBJ1-1, with D perhaps TRBD1 (5 bases). CDR3 length: 14 residues. V lost 4 bases and J lost 9, with 18 bases in between. Germline V CDR1 and CDR2: LGHDT, YNNKEL (reference sequence). CDR3 in DNA: TGTGCCAGCAGCCTCCCAGGGTTGAAAACAAAAGCTTTCTTT. Translated: CASSLPGLKTKAFF.

The gene calls are TRBV7-2 and TRBJ1-3; D ambiguous. Germline CDR1 SGHTA, CDR2 FQGNSA. This CDR3 is 13 amino acids long. V lost 2 bases and J 0 bases, leaving 2 bases between the germline ends. CDR3 sequence (DNA): TGTGCCAGCAGCTTAACCTCTGGAAACACCATATATTTT. It yields the protein CASSLTSGNTIYF.

V is TRBV6-1 and J is TRBJ2-2, with 7 bases that match TRBD2. After removal of 3 bases from V and 5 bases from J, the junction contained 6 bases not matched to a gene. The CDR3 length is 15 residues. In germline, CDR1 is MNHNS, CDR2 SASEGT. For the CDR3, the DNA is TGTGCCAGCAGTGATGGCCTACTAGCGACCGGGGAGCTGTTTTTT. Translation: CASSDGLLATGELFF.

V and J are TRBV6-2 or TRBV6-3 and TRBJ1-6, with D possibly being TRBD1 (5 bases). Trimming stripped 5 bases from V and 8 bases from J, with 10 bases between. The CDR3 sequence is 13 residues long. Germline V gene sequence: CDR1 MNHEY, CDR2 SVGEGT. CDR3 DNA sequence: TGTGCCAGCAGTAACGGGGGTGATTCACCCCTCCACTTT. It codes for CASSNGGDSPLHF.

This chain links TRBV9 with TRBJ1-6, with D hard to call. V lost 1 base, J lost 7 bases, and 3 bases lay in between. This CDR3 region has 12 residues. Germline-derived CDR1 and CDR2 are SGDLS and YYNGEE. CDR3 protein: CASSVPNSPLHF. The CDR3 bases are TGTGCCAGCAGCGTACCGAATTCACCCCTCCACTTT.

This chain joins TRBV6-6 and TRBJ2-3; D perhaps matches TRBD2 (5 bases). Trimming took off 5 bases at V and 7 bases at J, with 19 bases between the two ends. The germline V gene encodes CDR1 MNHNY and CDR2 SVGAGI (reference sequence). This CDR3 spans 15 amino acids. The CDR3 loop is CASSQGGEGRHTQYF. DNA of the CDR3: TGTGCCAGCAGTCAAGGCGGTGAGGGAAGGCATACGCAGTATTTT.

This CDR3 is CASSRGGGVTGELFF. The CDR3, as DNA: TGTGCCAGCAGCCGCGGGGGGGGAGTCACCGGGGAGCTGTTTTTT. The V gene is TRBV7-2, the J gene TRBJ2-2, with TRBD2 identical over 9 bases. Germline CDR1 SGHTA, CDR2 FQGNSA. The CDR3 covers 15 residues. The junction had 5 bases not matched to a gene; V was cut back by 5 bases and J by 4 bases. Full variable domain (rest looked up from reference TRBV7-2 and TRBJ2-2): GAGVSQSPSNKVTEKGKDVELRCDPISGHTALYWYRQSLGQGLEFLIYFQGNSAPDKSGLPSDRFSAERTGGSVSTLTIQRTQQEDSAVYLCASSRGGGVTGELFFGEGSRLTVL.

This clone was seen more than once but under ten times. This chain joins TRBV5-6 and TRBJ1-1; no definite D call. Germline CDR1 and CDR2: SGHDT and YYEEEE. The CDR3 has 11 amino acids. V lost 7 bases, J lost 1 base, and 5 bases lay in between. This CDR3 is CASARNTEAFF. For the CDR3, the DNA is TGTGCCAGCGCTAGGAACACTGAAGCTTTCTTT.

V gene TRBV5-8 combines with J gene TRBJ1-2; D is unresolved. Germline V gives CDR1 SGHTS, CDR2 YDEGEE. With 2 bases removed from V and 5 bases from J, the gap between germline ends came to 16 bases. CDR3 size: 15 residues. The CDR3 loop is CASSLPSHTVYGYTF. For the CDR3, the DNA is TGTGCCAGCAGCTTACCATCCCATACGGTTTATGGCTACACCTTC.

The chain couples TRBV5-4 to TRBJ2-3, with 14 positions matching TRBD2. J gave up 1 base and V 3 bases, and 4 bases lay outside the gene matches. This CDR3 region has 17 residues. The V gene's germline CDR1 is SGHNT and CDR2 YYREEE (reference sequence). This CDR3 reads CASSSGTSGRGTDTQYF. The CDR3 DNA reads as TGTGCCAGCAGCTCAGGGACTAGCGGGAGAGGCACAGATACGCAGTATTTT.

V usage is TRBV19 and J usage is TRBJ2-5, with D unclear. This CDR3 region has 15 residues. Trimming cost V 0 bases and J 5 bases, with 13 bases left between them. Looked up from germline, CDR1 is LNHDA and CDR2 is SQIVND (reference sequence). The CDR3 loop is CASSIEGIEGETQYF. For the CDR3, the DNA is TGTGCCAGTAGTATAGAGGGCATTGAAGGGGAGACCCAGTACTTC.

V gene TRBV6-5 combines with J gene TRBJ2-7; TRBD1 matches at 10 bases. Looked up from germline, CDR1 is MNHEY and CDR2 is SVGAGI. CDR3 length equals 15 residues. Losses at the gene ends were 6 bases for V and 0 bases for J; bases not matched to a gene: 5. The CDR3 region is CASSDGDRGSYEQYF. CDR3 DNA sequence: TGTGCCAGCAGCGACGGGGACAGGGGCTCCTACGAGCAGTACTTC.

This clone was counted between two and nine times. V usage is TRBV19 and J usage is TRBJ2-3; D is perhaps TRBD1 (6 bases). V was trimmed by 3 bases and J by 4 bases, leaving 14 bases between them. In germline, CDR1 is LNHDA, CDR2 SQIVND (reference sequence). The CDR3 is 15 residues long. CDR3 sequence reads: CASSIGGGVPDTQYF. CDR3 nucleotide sequence: TGTGCCAGTAGTATTGGTGGGGGCGTCCCAGATACGCAGTATTTT.

This clone was counted a single time. The V gene is TRBV16, the J gene TRBJ2-3, with a weak D call TRBD1 (6 bases). Germline CDR1 reads KGHSY; CDR2 reads FQNENV. This CDR3 region has 14 residues. Between the trimmed V and J ends, which lost 0 bases and 4 bases, there was a span of 8 bases. The CDR3 protein is CASSQSRGPDTQYF. The CDR3 coding sequence is TGTGCCAGCAGCCAATCCAGGGGCCCAGATACGCAGTATTTT.

The chain joins TRBV15 to TRBJ2-7; 7 nucleotides align to TRBD1. Germline V gene sequence: CDR1 LNHNV, CDR2 YYDKDF (reference sequence). The CDR3 spans 15 residues. Unmatched junction bases numbered 7, after V lost 4 bases and J lost 1 base. CDR3 nucleotides: TGTGCCACCAGCAAGGACAGGTCTCTTTCCTACGAGCAGTACTTC. Encoded protein: CATSKDRSLSYEQYF.

The chain combines TRBV19 with TRBJ1-5; D possibly corresponds to TRBD1 (6 bases). V was shortened by 7 bases and J by 5 bases, with 18 bases between the two germline ends. Per germline, CDR1 LNHDA and CDR2 SQIVND (reference sequence). The CDR3 loop spans 15 amino acids. The CDR3 sequence is CASTYGPRGHQPQHF. Written as DNA, the CDR3 is TGTGCCAGTACCTACGGACCCCGGGGGCATCAGCCCCAGCATTTT.

This clone was seen a handful of times. The chain has TRBV18 and TRBJ2-7; weak D call: TRBD1 (6 bases). V lost 6 bases to trimming and J lost 3 bases, with 18 bases between them. Germline CDR1 and CDR2: KGHSH and LQKENI. This CDR3 contains 15 residues. The CDR3 protein is CASSPPGVPIYEQYF. CDR3 coding DNA: TGTGCCAGCTCCCCTCCAGGGGTTCCGATCTACGAGCAGTACTTC.

This rearrangement joins TRBV19 to TRBJ2-7; 11 bases match TRBD1. Germline V gene lookup returns CDR1 LNHDA and CDR2 SQIVND (reference sequence). V trimming: 6 bases; J trimming: 5 bases; junction bases outside the gene matches: 3. The CDR3 runs 13 residues. The chain's CDR3 is CASSRDRGNEQYF. For the CDR3, the DNA is TGTGCCAGTAGCCGGGACAGGGGGAACGAGCAGTACTTC.

This chain joins TRBV7-9 and TRBJ1-4; 7 bases match TRBD1. This CDR3 comprises 15 residues. Germline V gene data show CDR1 as SEHNR and CDR2 as FQNEAQ (reference sequence). The V segment lost 2 bases and the J segment 6 bases; nucleotides outside the gene matches: 6. The CDR3, as DNA: TGTGCCAGCAGCTTAAAAGGGGGCGAATATGAAAAACTGTTTTTT. Translated: CASSLKGGEYEKLFF.

The chain joins TRBV3-1 (or the pseudogene TRBV3-2) to TRBJ2-1; D is ambiguous. This CDR3 is built from 15 residues. Germline V gene sequence: CDR1 LGHDT, CDR2 YNNKEL (reference sequence). V dropped 0 bases and J dropped 10 bases, with 16 bases sitting between them. The CDR3, as DNA: TGTGCCAGCAGCCAAGAAGGGTCTCCCGGATCGGAGCAGTTCTTC. This encodes CASSQEGSPGSEQFF.

V and J are TRBV7-2 and TRBJ2-3, with D possibly TRBD2 on 7 matching bases. The CDR3 extends over 17 amino acids. Germline CDR1 is SGHTA and CDR2 is FQGNSA. The V and J ends lost 7 bases and 2 bases respectively, with 22 bases between them. The CDR3, as DNA: TGTGCCAGCACCTCAGTTGGGGGGCGGGGGAACACAGATACGCAGTATTTT. As protein: CASTSVGGRGNTDTQYF.

V gene TRBV7-9 combines with J gene TRBJ1-1, with 8 bases fitting TRBD1. The J segment lost 10 bases and the V segment lost 5 bases, leaving 9 bases of the junction unmatched. Per the germline V gene, CDR1 is SEHNR and CDR2 is FQNEAQ (reference sequence). The CDR3 loop spans 13 amino acids. In DNA form, the CDR3 reads TGTGCCAGCAGCCCCGGACAGGGAGAGGGAGCTTTCTTT. Translation: CASSPGQGEGAFF.

V and J are TRBV10-2 and TRBJ2-7; 8 nucleotides match TRBD1. Germline V CDR1 and CDR2: WSHSY, SAAADI. This CDR3 contains 13 residues. V shed 8 bases, J shed 5 bases, and the junction held 8 bases outside the gene matches. CDR3 loop: CASGSRGRDEQYF. The CDR3 DNA sequence: TGCGCCAGCGGGTCCAGGGGGCGCGACGAGCAGTACTTC.

The rearrangement joins TRBV18 to TRBJ1-4; D is unresolved. Trimming stripped 6 bases from V and 5 bases from J, with 10 bases between. Germline assignment: CDR1 KGHSH and CDR2 LQKENI. CDR3 length: 13 amino acids. The CDR3 DNA reads TGTGCCAGCTCTCTTTCCTTAAATGAAAAACTGTTTTTT. Its protein is CASSLSLNEKLFF.

The chain joins TRBV6-5 to TRBJ1-4, with D hard to call. Germline lookup yields CDR1 MNHEY and CDR2 SVGAGI. This CDR3 is 16 amino acids long. The V and J ends lost 0 bases and 4 bases respectively, with 12 bases between them. CDR3 bases: TGTGCCAGCAGTTACTCGATGGAAGAGTTTAATGAAAAACTGTTTTTT. Amino acid sequence: CASSYSMEEFNEKLFF.

The rearrangement uses TRBV24-1 and TRBJ2-2; tentative D call: TRBD1 (5 bases). The V end was cut by 5 bases, the J end by 2 bases, with 20 bases between. The CDR3 totals 18 residues. The germline V gene has CDR1 KGHDR and CDR2 SFDVKD. The CDR3 is CATSGSLVTDLNTGELFF. The CDR3 DNA reads as TGTGCCACCAGTGGCTCGTTGGTGACAGACCTAAACACCGGGGAGCTGTTTTTT.

The CDR3 nucleotides read TGTGCCAGCACCGAAGGGACAGACACCGTTCCATTACATGGCTACACCTTC. This translates into CASTEGTDTVPLHGYTF. V is TRBV2 and J is TRBJ1-2, with TRBD1 matching over 7 bases. CDR1 and CDR2 from the germline V gene are SNHLY and FYNNEI. With V trimmed by 7 bases and J by 6 bases, 20 bases remained unmatched. The CDR3 runs 17 residues.